The next 21 T cell receptor beta chains were all read from a single sample in a study of blood T cell repertoires in COVID-19. Profiling relied on immunoSEQ multiplex PCR, and the TCRdb table lists in-frame clones only, not all of them. The sample records 200,000 to 300,000 clones, around 90% being singletons. The sample was peripheral blood. The receptors were sampled from a man aged 25-45 years with COVID-19, enrolled during active disease.

The V gene is TRBV20-1, the J gene TRBJ1-1, with TRBD1 matching over 10 bases. CDR3 size: 16 residues. The germline V gene encodes CDR1 DFQATT and CDR2 SNEGSKA (reference sequence). Trimming removed 3 bases from V and 2 bases from J; junction bases left unmatched: 9. This chain's CDR3 is CSASGTGEGRNTEAFF. DNA of the CDR3: TGCAGTGCTAGTGGGACAGGGGAGGGGAGAAACACTGAAGCTTTCTTT.

This sequence joins TRBV6-1 and TRBJ1-3; D is undetermined. The V gene's germline CDR1 is MNHNS and CDR2 SASEGT. The CDR3 is made up of 17 amino acids. The V and J ends lost 2 bases and 0 bases respectively, with 14 bases between them. CDR3 amino acids: CASSEWRRGYSGNTIYF. CDR3 DNA: TGTGCCAGCAGTGAATGGAGGCGAGGGTACTCTGGAAACACCATATATTTT.

V and J are TRBV19 and TRBJ1-4, with D tentatively TRBD1 (6 bases). Germline-derived CDR1 and CDR2 are LNHDA and SQIVND (reference sequence). Trimming left V 5 bases short and J 0 bases short, with 10 bases between. The CDR3 loop spans 15 amino acids. This chain's CDR3 is CASSPQGTTNEKLFF. CDR3 nucleotides: TGTGCCAGTAGTCCCCAGGGGACAACTAATGAAAAACTGTTTTTT.

This clone has a single count. The J gene is TRBJ1-4, the V gene TRBV4-1; D is possibly TRBD1 (6 bases). The CDR3 is 14 amino acids. CDR1 and CDR2 from the germline V gene are MGHRA and YSYEKL. The V end lost 4 bases, the J end lost 3 bases, and 9 bases lay between the germline ends. The CDR3 nucleotides are TGCGCCAGCAGCCGACAGGACTCTAATGAAAAACTGTTTTTT. As protein: CASSRQDSNEKLFF.

The chain uses TRBV15 and TRBJ2-3, with TRBD2 matching over 10 bases. The CDR3 is 15 residues long. Germline V gene sequence: CDR1 LNHNV, CDR2 YYDKDF (reference sequence). Trimming cost V 0 bases and J 5 bases; bases outside gene matches: 2. CDR3 amino acids: CATSRERLAGDTQYF. The CDR3 nucleotides are TGTGCCACCAGCAGAGAACGACTAGCGGGAGATACGCAGTATTTT.

This clone has a single count. This sequence joins TRBV7-2 and TRBJ1-5; D remains ambiguous. CDR3 length equals 14 residues. Germline assignment: CDR1 SGHTA and CDR2 FQGNSA. Deletions cut 3 bases from V and 0 bases from J, with 6 bases between. CDR3 residues: CASSFGVSNQPQHF. As DNA, the CDR3 is TGTGCCAGCAGCTTCGGGGTTAGCAATCAGCCCCAGCATTTT.

The chain carries TRBV11-2 and TRBJ1-4; 8 bases agree with TRBD1. The V segment lost 5 bases and the J segment 0 bases; nucleotides outside the gene matches: 5. The CDR3 consists of 16 residues. Germline CDR1 and CDR2: SGHAT and FQNNGV. DNA of the CDR3: TGTGCCAGCAGCCTAAGACAGGGGTCAACTAATGAAAAACTGTTTTTT. This sequence encodes CASSLRQGSTNEKLFF.

This chain uses TRBV11-1 with TRBJ1-6; D is unclear. The germline V and J ends were trimmed by 3 bases and 13 bases, with 10 bases remaining between them. Germline-derived CDR1 and CDR2 are SGHAT and FQDESV (reference sequence). CDR3 length: 12 residues. The CDR3 coding sequence is TGTGCCAGCAGCTTTTCCGGGGTCCCCCTCCACTTT. Translated, it gives CASSFSGVPLHF.

This chain uses TRBV10-3 with TRBJ2-7, with TRBD1 matching 9 bases. Trimming cost V 6 bases and J 3 bases; bases outside gene matches: 6. This CDR3 contains 14 residues. From germline, CDR1 is ENHRY and CDR2 SYGVKD. The chain's CDR3 is CAIRRDREGYEQYF. DNA of the CDR3: TGTGCCATCAGACGGGACAGGGAGGGCTACGAGCAGTACTTC.

The chain joins TRBV4-1 to TRBJ1-5, with D maybe TRBD1 (6 bases). Germline loops: CDR1 MGHRA, CDR2 YSYEKL. The CDR3 is 15 residues long. Deletions cut 0 bases from V and 6 bases from J, with 12 bases between. CDR3 residues: CASSQDGQMTQPQHF. The CDR3 DNA sequence: TGCGCCAGCAGCCAAGACGGACAGATGACTCAGCCCCAGCATTTT.

This clone has just one count. This rearrangement joins TRBV10-2 to TRBJ2-1, with D maybe TRBD1 (5 bases). The germline gives CDR1 WSHSY, CDR2 SAAADI. Trimming removed 7 bases at V and 2 bases at J, with 12 bases between. This CDR3 has 14 residues. CDR3 sequence (DNA): TGCGCCAGCACTCGGACAATTACCTACAATGAGCAGTTCTTC. Translated: CASTRTITYNEQFF.

This chain uses TRBV5-1 with TRBJ1-1; D unclear. Trimming pared 5 bases from V and 4 bases from J, leaving 15 bases between. Germline CDR1 reads SGHRS; CDR2 reads YFSETQ. CDR3 length: 14 residues. The CDR3: CASRTGLVGTEAFF. In nucleotides, the CDR3 is TGCGCCAGCAGGACGGGATTAGTGGGCACTGAAGCTTTCTTT.

This clone was recorded only once. This rearrangement joins TRBV6-5 to TRBJ1-5, with 8 bases aligning to TRBD1. V lost 7 bases, J lost 4 bases, and 9 bases stayed unmatched. CDR1 MNHEY and CDR2 SVGAGI come from the germline V gene. CDR3 size: 15 residues. CDR3 amino acids: CASNLRQGSNQPQHF. CDR3 nucleotide sequence: TGTGCCAGCAACCTGCGACAGGGGAGTAATCAGCCCCAGCATTTT.

The J gene is TRBJ1-2, the V gene TRBV3-1 (or the pseudogene TRBV3-2), with D possibly being TRBD1 (5 bases). CDR1 LGHDT and CDR2 YNNKEL come from the germline V gene (reference sequence). Trimming removed 1 base from V and 4 bases from J, with 16 bases in between. This CDR3 contains 16 residues. The CDR3 DNA reads as TGTGCCAGCAGCCAAGGATATCCAGGAAGGGGCTATGGCTACACCTTC. This translates into CASSQGYPGRGYGYTF.

The chain has TRBV6-1 and TRBJ1-1; weak D call: TRBD1 (5 bases). The V end was cut by 3 bases, the J end by 11 bases, with 19 bases between. In germline, CDR1 is MNHNS, CDR2 SASEGT. The CDR3 runs 14 residues. CDR3 residues: CASSEFLGGEKAFF. Written as DNA, the CDR3 is TGTGCCAGCAGTGAGTTTTTGGGGGGAGAAAAGGCTTTCTTT.

This chain connects TRBV11-2 to TRBJ2-5; 8 bases are shared with TRBD2. Unmatched junction bases numbered 7, after V lost 5 bases and J lost 5 bases. Germline loops: CDR1 SGHAT, CDR2 FQNNGV. The CDR3 runs 14 residues. CDR3 DNA: TGTGCCAGCAGCCCGGGACTAGTTCGGGAGACCCAGTACTTC. It is translated as CASSPGLVRETQYF.

This rearrangement joins TRBV29-1 to TRBJ1-4, with D perhaps matching TRBD1 (5 bases). The germline V gene encodes CDR1 SQVTM and CDR2 ANQGSEA. This CDR3 region has 13 residues. Trimming left V 4 bases short and J 8 bases short, with 14 bases between. The CDR3 coding sequence is TGCAGCGTTGGTGGGGGGTTAGGAGAAAAACTGTTTTTT. As protein: CSVGGGLGEKLFF.

The chain couples TRBV3-1 (or the pseudogene TRBV3-2) to TRBJ1-3; unclear D gene. The V end lost 1 base, the J end lost 0 bases, and 10 bases lay between the germline ends. Per germline, CDR1 LGHDT and CDR2 YNNKEL (reference sequence). The CDR3 consists of 16 residues. CDR3: CASSQGSRISGNTIYF. CDR3 sequence (DNA): TGTGCCAGCAGCCAAGGGAGTCGCATCTCTGGAAACACCATATATTTT.

The CDR3 protein is CASSSRQGVGNEQFF. CDR3 bases: TGTGCCAGCAGCTCCAGACAGGGGGTAGGAAATGAGCAGTTCTTC. The gene calls are TRBV7-3 and TRBJ2-1, with 9 bases aligning to TRBD1. This CDR3 has 15 amino acids. CDR1 is SGHTA, CDR2 FQGTGA, per germline. The trim removed 4 bases at V and 7 bases at J, leaving 8 bases unmatched.

The chain couples TRBV30 to TRBJ2-2, with D tentatively TRBD2 (6 bases). V was cut by 4 bases and J by 5 bases, with 17 bases left in between. From germline, CDR1 is GTSNPN and CDR2 SVGIG (reference sequence). This CDR3 has 15 amino acids. The CDR3 DNA is TGTGCCTGGACAGGAGGTAGCGGAGGGACCGGGGAGCTGTTTTTT. Translation gives CAWTGGSGGTGELFF. Full variable domain (outside the CDR3, taken from reference TRBV30 and TRBJ2-2): SQTIHQWPATLVQPVGSPLSLECTVEGTSNPNLYWYRQAAGRGLQLLFYSVGIGQISSEVPQNLSASRPQDRQFILSSKKLLLSDSGFYLCAWTGGSGGTGELFFGEGSRLTVL.

The chain uses TRBV2 and TRBJ1-1; 8 bases are a match to TRBD1. V lost 6 bases and J lost 4; bases outside the gene matches: 4. This CDR3 has 13 residues. Germline lookup yields CDR1 SNHLY and CDR2 FYNNEI. The CDR3 loop is CASSGQGTTEAFF. The CDR3 DNA sequence: TGTGCCAGCAGCGGACAGGGAACCACTGAAGCTTTCTTT. The full variable domain, with the rest looked up from reference TRBV2 and TRBJ1-1, is EPEVTQTPSHQVTQMGQEVILRCVPISNHLYFYWYRQILGQKVEFLVSFYNNEISEKSEIFDDQFSVERPDGSNFTLKIRSTKLEDSAMYFCASSGQGTTEAFFGQGTRLTVV.